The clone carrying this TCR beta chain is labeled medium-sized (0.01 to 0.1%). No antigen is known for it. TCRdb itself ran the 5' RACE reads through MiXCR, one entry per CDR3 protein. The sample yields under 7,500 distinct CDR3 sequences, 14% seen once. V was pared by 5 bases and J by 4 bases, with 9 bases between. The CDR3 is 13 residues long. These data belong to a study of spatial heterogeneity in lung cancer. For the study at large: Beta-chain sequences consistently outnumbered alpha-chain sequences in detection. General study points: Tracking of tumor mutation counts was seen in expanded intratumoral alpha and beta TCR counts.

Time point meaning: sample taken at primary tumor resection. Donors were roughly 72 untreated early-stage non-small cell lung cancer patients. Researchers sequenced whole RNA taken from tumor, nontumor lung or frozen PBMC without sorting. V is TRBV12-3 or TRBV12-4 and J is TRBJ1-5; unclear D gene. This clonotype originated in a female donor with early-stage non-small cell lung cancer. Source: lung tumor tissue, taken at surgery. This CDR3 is CASSLRYNQPQHF. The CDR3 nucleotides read TGTGCCAGCAGTCTCCGGTATAATCAGCCCCAGCATTTT.